This TCR beta chain derives from a study of T-cell memory formation after mild COVID-19. TCRdb re-called the 5' RACE reads through MiXCR, storing one row per CDR3 protein. The sample carries about 560,000 distinct CDR3 sequences, about 20% recorded once. There are 15 residues in the CDR3. Between the trimmed V and J ends, which lost 5 bases and 2 bases, there was a span of 16 bases. The germline gives CDR1 SGHTS, CDR2 YDEGEE. The sample taken for sequencing was PBMCs or a T cell subset sorted from them (not recorded which). The sequence derives from an adult woman who had mild COVID-19 (a few samples of this study predate the infection). Cell type and time point are not known. The chain recombines TRBV5-8 with TRBJ1-2; D is unresolved. CDR3 coding DNA: TGTGCCAGCAGGGACGTCACGGGTACGAACTATGGCTACACCTTC. It codes for CASRDVTGTNYGYTF.